This is a list of T cell receptor beta chains from one sample in a study of long-term antiretroviral therapy in people with HIV. Generated by immunoSEQ multiplex PCR, the TCRdb table keeps only in-frame clones and is missing some. Of about 20,000 clones in the sample, less than 95% were seen once. Here the sequenced sample was unsorted PBMCs, taken approximately 4.5 years before starting antiretroviral therapy. Every receptor here comes from a woman in her 30s with HIV. Each CDR3 is given with its conserved first and last residue.

V gene	J gene	CDR3 protein
TRBV18	TRBJ2-7	CASSPRDRGPHEQYF
TRBV27	TRBJ2-7	CASRDRAISEQYF
TRBV6-5	TRBJ2-7	CASSYSAGGPYEQYF
TRBV18	TRBJ1-1	CASSPGGGSNTEAFF
TRBV4-1	TRBJ1-2	CASSPQGREGGYTF
TRBV10-3	TRBJ2-7	CAIRRGGGAAYEQYF
TRBV30	TRBJ1-1	CAWTYARALRLVPEAFF
TRBV30	TRBJ2-4	CAWSVLPEAKNIQYF
TRBV5-5	TRBJ1-2	CASSFDTGTGVLGYGYTF
TRBV5-1	TRBJ1-1	CASSLDRVSSEAFF
TRBV6-5	TRBJ1-3	CASRTGHSGNTIYF
TRBV7-7	TRBJ1-1	CASSLQENTEAFF
TRBV5-1	TRBJ1-1	CASSSDSLDTEAFF
TRBV7-6	TRBJ2-7	CASSSGLAGDEQYF
TRBV7-2	TRBJ1-2	CASSGAPGTNYGYTF
TRBV16	TRBJ1-2	CASSQGSTGGGYGYTF
TRBV19	TRBJ1-1	CASLTMGNTEAFF
TRBV19	TRBJ1-2	CASSIDEQDRGYGYTF
TRBV19	TRBJ2-7	CASSAPGSPKSAFEQYF
TRBV15	TRBJ2-3	CATSRDTGARFTDTQYF
TRBV6-5	TRBJ2-7	CASLGLVGEQYF
TRBV6-5	TRBJ1-2	CASSYVRTGGNYGYTF
TRBV11-2	TRBJ2-3	CASSLDRTGRGQYF
TRBV25-1	TRBJ1-3	CASSDPGGRNTIYF
TRBV27	TRBJ2-5	CASSLSYQETQYF
TRBV5-1	TRBJ2-7	CASSPTGYEQYF
TRBV2	TRBJ2-5	CASNSGGLETQYF
TRBV21-1	TRBJ1-2	CASLHTGEANYGYTF
TRBV5-1	TRBJ2-7	CASSLDPSGGTLLSYEQYF
TRBV5-1	TRBJ2-2	CASRPGGQPGELFF
TRBV11-2	TRBJ1-5	CASSLGDSLSNQPQHF
TRBV19	TRBJ1-4	CASSGGDLNEKLFF
TRBV6-5	TRBJ2-3	CASSYSRLAGGLTQYF
TRBV2	TRBJ2-3	CASSDEGPTSTDTQYF
TRBV7-9	TRBJ2-1	CASTNMGTGYNEQFF
TRBV5-6	TRBJ1-2	CASSWDLGGTGVYGYTF
TRBV5-6	TRBJ2-7	CASSSLRNEQYF
TRBV27	TRBJ1-1	CASTQGTPNTEAFF
TRBV7-2	TRBJ2-1	CGGGSLYNEQFF